The next 4 T cell receptor beta chains were all read from a single sample in a study of blood T cell repertoires in COVID-19. Profiled with immunoSEQ multiplex PCR; TCRdb holds only in-frame clones, not every one. Here the sample spans about 300,000 clones, 89% being singletons. Material: PBMCs or T cells enriched from blood (not recorded which). These receptor sequences come from a woman aged 40 to 49 who had recovered from COVID-19.

The V call is TRBV18, the J call TRBJ2-7; D possibly corresponds to TRBD2 (6 bases). This CDR3 is built from 13 residues. The V gene lost 6 bases and the J gene lost 1 base, with 10 bases spanning the gap. Germline CDR1 KGHSH, CDR2 LQKENI. The CDR3 reads CASSGGRSYEQYF. The CDR3 coding sequence is TGTGCCAGCTCGGGGGGTAGATCCTACGAGCAGTACTTC. Full variable domain (remainder filled in from reference TRBV18 and TRBJ2-7): NAGVMQNPRHLVRRRGQEARLRCSPMKGHSHVYWYRQLPEEGLKFMVYLQKENIIDESGMPKERFSAEFPKEGPSILRIQQVVRGDSAAYFCASSGGRSYEQYFGPGTRLTVT.

The DNA of the CDR3 is TGTGCCACCAGGGGAGGTAAGGGCGAGCAGTACTTC. The encoded protein is CATRGGKGEQYF. The chain couples TRBV15 to TRBJ2-7; maybe TRBD2 (6 bases). Germline V gene lookup returns CDR1 LNHNV and CDR2 YYDKDF (reference sequence). Trimming stripped 6 bases from V and 6 bases from J, with 12 bases between. This CDR3 is built from 12 residues.

The genes are TRBV5-4 and TRBJ1-1, with D perhaps TRBD1 (5 bases). The CDR3 totals 17 residues. Per germline, CDR1 SGHNT and CDR2 YYREEE (reference sequence). V was pared by 4 bases and J by 0 bases, with 19 bases between. CDR3 DNA: TGTGCCAGCAGCCCTGGTCCAAAAAGGGGTATGAACACTGAAGCTTTCTTT. This gives the protein CASSPGPKRGMNTEAFF.

The CDR3 spells CSTIDRGTGGYTF. The CDR3 coding sequence is TGCAGCACTATAGACAGGGGGACGGGTGGCTACACCTTC. The chain is built from TRBV29-1 and TRBJ1-2; 9 nucleotides agree with TRBD1. The germline gives CDR1 SQVTM, CDR2 ANQGSEA. This CDR3 region has 13 residues. The J segment lost 7 bases and the V segment lost 8 bases, leaving 11 bases of the junction unmatched.